This T cell receptor beta chain was sequenced for a study of shared clonotypes between healthy human individuals (dated by TCRdb to 2020 to 2022). A note on the overall study: The cohort included three men and a couple of women between 18 and 49 years of age. Per donor, three plates each were used for CD4 naive and CD4 memory, two for CD8 naive, and one for CD8 memory. To estimate repertoire size and how much clonotype sharing occurs between individuals, the study deeply sequenced the blood TCR repertoires of 4 to 6 healthy adults. Different laboratories and diverse techniques were used to prepare libraries and sequence TCR repertoires, to increase sequencing depth and limit assay-specific biases. Between about 0.9 and 10 billion PBMCs per donor were obtained by leukapheresis. What the research found in general, with its limitations: Incomplete sequencing was indicated by rarefaction of sorted-subset datasets, despite the large sequencing depth. Pairwise subsampling led to the expectation that sequencing depth would affect the degree of clonotype sharing among donors. Compared with non-shared clonotypes, clonotypes shared by all four sorted-subset donors had higher generation probabilities. Naive subsets generally had larger estimated clonotype richness than memory subsets did. The small number of donors limited the genetic and exposure-history diversity represented. Sharing across four donors was observed for about 5% of naive CD4, around 3.5% of naive CD8, 2.3% of memory CD4, and 0.4% of memory CD8 clonotypes. Sampling was limited to blood, and TCR repertoires in tissue likely differ from TCR repertoires in blood.

CDR1 SGHTA and CDR2 FQGNSA are derived from the germline V gene. Relative to germline, V is 1 base shorter and J is 0 bases shorter, with 10 bases between their ends. The CDR3 numbers 16 residues from cysteine through phenylalanine. Solely the CDR3 DNA is kept, with 48 bases framed from the first base. TCR CDR3 regions were amplified from genomic DNA by multiplex PCR using the deep immunoSEQ assay. Extracted genomic DNA from each cell subset was spread evenly across all wells of several immunoSEQ 96-well plates, with each plate serving as a replicate. For sorted subsets, each replicate PCR was loaded with around 220 ng genomic DNA, equivalent to 25,000 to 35,000 T cell genomes. Purified libraries were measured with a Qubit 3.0 fluorometer, size-checked on a Bioanalyzer 2100, and measured again with the KAPA Library Quantification kit. Every immunoSEQ 96-well plate was sequenced on a dedicated single-read 150-cycle Illumina NextSeq 550 flow cell. As for how the authors treated the data: The immunoSEQ output contained only junctional sequences without quality scores, so filtering could not match that applied to full-length reads. To assign V/J genes and CDR3, sequences were annotated using PyIR, a Python wrapper for IgBLAST v1.9, with IMGT germline references. Any read was removed if the V/J assignment was weak (E-value above 1e-6), the CDR3 was missing, or the read contained stop codons, out-of-frame junctions, or ambiguous translated residues. V3J clonotypes were defined by identical inferred V gene, J gene, and CDR3 amino acid sequence. Percentage overlap between repertoires was computed as shared unique clonotypes divided by the size of the smaller repertoire. Repertoire richness was assessed with RTK rarefaction, the Chao1 estimator, and Recon v2.1 estimates of unobserved clonotypes. Generation probabilities were computed with OLGA for all TCRbeta clonotypes obtained by the gDNA method from several donors. Here the immuneACCESS table is served through TCRdb, limited to in-frame sequences with V and J called. Missing clones are a known gap in these copies; in checked studies unresolved V genes cover under half, and the rest lacks a known reason. The V and J calls and the clone size are those of that table, but D and trimming were determined from the DNA. Here the sample has some 2 million clones; roughly 96% occur a single time. Of the sample, approximately 0.13% is held by the ten largest clones.

Donors were healthy HIV-negative adults with no recently reported acute infections or vaccinations. Every donor was a Caucasian adult residing in Nashville, Tennessee, USA. CD4+ T cells were enriched through magnetic negative selection, after which naive cells were positively selected on CD45RA and the remaining negative fraction served as the memory subset. After blood collection by leukapheresis, PBMCs were isolated using Ficoll-Histopaque density gradient centrifugation and then cryopreserved in the vapor phase of liquid nitrogen. Analytical flow cytometry was used to check the purity and quantity of each magnetically sorted T cell population. Genomic DNA was isolated from every sorted fraction and measured by UV absorbance on a Nanodrop 2000c. On this clone: This clone's antigen is unknown. Qualities for individual bases were not recorded, and no much larger clone is one base off.

This clonotype was obtained from a man between 18 and 29 years old in good health. Material for sequencing was naive CD4+ T cells sorted from blood. What this sample's cell subset or site label stands for: CD45RA+ positively selected. The chain uses TRBV7-2 and TRBJ1-5; a weak D assignment points to TRBD1 (5 bases agree). The DNA sequence is given as TGTGCCAGCAGCTTAGTCGGCGACAGTAGCAATCAGCCCCAGCATTTT. This yields the protein CASSLVGDSSNQPQHF. With the rest looked up from the reference TRBV7-2 and TRBJ1-5 genes rather than sequenced, the full variable domain is GAGVSQSPSNKVTEKGKDVELRCDPISGHTALYWYRQSLGQGLEFLIYFQGNSAPDKSGLPSDRFSAERTGGSVSTLTIQRTQQEDSAVYLCASSLVGDSSNQPQHFGDGTRLSIL.